A selection of T cell receptor beta chains follows, all from one sample in a study of human T cells and chemical hapten exposure. TCRdb reprocessed the RACE reads with MiXCR, giving one entry per CDR3 protein. The sample yields about 96,000 distinct CDR3 sequences, 9.3% seen once. The sequenced sample was whole blood, obtained in connection with sensitization to the hapten diphenylcyclopropenone (DPC). All receptors come from a woman in her 40s with alopecia areata. Some clones in this sample may be carry-over from other donors' samples. CDR3s include the opening cysteine and the closing phenylalanine or tryptophan. D genes are given only for firm matches. Clone size is stated in some rows and not others, as once, few, many or a class when expanded.

abundance: many; d_gene: TRBD1; v_gene: TRBV7-2; j_gene: TRBJ2-4; CDR3aa: CASSPMLLTGGGNIQYF; CDR3nt: TGTGCCAGCAGCCCCATGCTCTTGACAGGGGGCGGAAACATTCAGTACTTC
abundance: few; d_gene: TRBD1; v_gene: TRBV28; j_gene: TRBJ1-2; CDR3aa: CASRGTEIDRAWFGYTF; CDR3nt: TGTGCCAGCAGGGGGACGGAAATCGACAGGGCCTGGTTTGGCTACACCTTC
abundance: .; d_gene: TRBD2; v_gene: TRBV19; j_gene: TRBJ2-7; CDR3aa: CASSIPGLAGPSEQYF; CDR3nt: TGTGCCAGTAGTATACCTGGACTAGCGGGCCCCTCCGAGCAGTACTTC
abundance: few; d_gene: TRBD2; v_gene: TRBV12-3/TRBV12-4; j_gene: TRBJ2-3; CDR3aa: CASSFLREGRPSVGTDTQYF; CDR3nt: TGTGCCAGCAGTTTTTTGCGGGAGGGCCGTCCCTCGGTCGGCACAGATACGCAGTATTTT
abundance: many; d_gene: TRBD2; v_gene: TRBV6-6; j_gene: TRBJ2-3; CDR3aa: CASSYSRGTSGTTDTQYF; CDR3nt: TGTGCCAGCAGTTACTCGAGGGGGACTAGCGGGACCACAGATACGCAGTATTTT
abundance: many; d_gene: TRBD1; v_gene: TRBV20-1; j_gene: TRBJ1-5; CDR3aa: CSARRGGDQPQHF; CDR3nt: TGCAGTGCTAGAAGAGGGGGCGATCAGCCCCAGCATTTT
abundance: many; d_gene: .; v_gene: TRBV20-1; j_gene: TRBJ2-7; CDR3aa: CSAREPLRNEQYF; CDR3nt: TGCAGTGCTAGAGAACCCTTAAGGAACGAGCAGTACTTC
abundance: few; d_gene: .; v_gene: TRBV29-1; j_gene: TRBJ2-5; CDR3aa: CSVVVSQETQYF; CDR3nt: TGCAGCGTTGTCGTCAGCCAAGAGACCCAGTACTTC
abundance: .; d_gene: .; v_gene: TRBV29-1; j_gene: TRBJ2-7; CDR3aa: CSANMAGLTTSYEQYF; CDR3nt: TGCAGCGCGAATATGGCAGGACTAACCACCTCCTACGAGCAGTACTTC
abundance: many; d_gene: TRBD2; v_gene: TRBV30; j_gene: TRBJ2-7; CDR3aa: CASTRLAYYEQYF; CDR3nt: TGTGCCTCGACCCGACTAGCGTACTACGAGCAGTACTTC
abundance: many; d_gene: .; v_gene: TRBV30; j_gene: TRBJ2-3; CDR3aa: CAWIPNGADTQYF; CDR3nt: TGTGCCTGGATCCCCAATGGGGCAGATACGCAGTATTTT
abundance: .; d_gene: .; v_gene: TRBV10-3; j_gene: TRBJ2-7; CDR3aa: CAISQTRNEQYF; CDR3nt: TGTGCCATCAGTCAGACCCGGAACGAGCAGTACTTC
abundance: many; d_gene: .; v_gene: TRBV6-5; j_gene: TRBJ1-1; CDR3aa: CASSYWGAEAFF; CDR3nt: TGTGCCAGCAGTTACTGGGGAGCTGAAGCTTTCTTT
abundance: .; d_gene: .; v_gene: TRBV20-1; j_gene: TRBJ2-3; CDR3aa: CSANRVPSTDTQYF; CDR3nt: TGCAGTGCGAACAGGGTTCCTAGCACAGATACGCAGTATTTT
abundance: few; d_gene: .; v_gene: TRBV10-3; j_gene: TRBJ1-6; CDR3aa: CAISGGDQGSAYNSPLHF; CDR3nt: TGTGCCATCAGTGGAGGGGACCAGGGATCGGCCTATAATTCACCCCTCCACTTT
abundance: many; d_gene: .; v_gene: TRBV13; j_gene: TRBJ2-7; CDR3aa: CASSLLGSRPGEQYF; CDR3nt: TGTGCCAGCAGCTTATTGGGTAGTCGACCGGGGGAGCAGTACTTC
abundance: many; d_gene: .; v_gene: TRBV28; j_gene: TRBJ2-7; CDR3aa: CASLRGNYEQYF; CDR3nt: TGTGCCAGCCTACGCGGGAACTACGAGCAGTACTTC
abundance: few; d_gene: .; v_gene: TRBV27; j_gene: TRBJ2-7; CDR3aa: CASSPVKAAYLSYEQYF; CDR3nt: TGTGCCAGCAGTCCCGTTAAGGCTGCATACCTCTCCTACGAGCAGTACTTC
abundance: many; d_gene: .; v_gene: TRBV9; j_gene: TRBJ2-1; CDR3aa: CASSVITGRNEQFF; CDR3nt: TGTGCCAGCAGCGTAATCACAGGGAGGAATGAGCAGTTCTTC
abundance: .; d_gene: TRBD2; v_gene: TRBV4-2; j_gene: TRBJ2-7; CDR3aa: CASSQDPSPPRGSAYEQYF; CDR3nt: TGTGCCAGCAGCCAAGATCCCTCTCCCCCTCGCGGGAGCGCCTACGAGCAGTACTTC
abundance: .; d_gene: .; v_gene: TRBV29-1; j_gene: TRBJ2-5; CDR3aa: CSVGDTGTQETQYF; CDR3nt: TGCAGCGTGGGGGACACCGGTACCCAAGAGACCCAGTACTTC
abundance: few; d_gene: .; v_gene: TRBV29-1; j_gene: TRBJ2-5; CDR3aa: CSVEGRFQETQYF; CDR3nt: TGCAGCGTTGAGGGGAGGTTCCAAGAGACCCAGTACTTC
abundance: many; d_gene: .; v_gene: TRBV4-3; j_gene: TRBJ1-2; CDR3aa: CASSQPISTHSYGYTF; CDR3nt: TGCGCCAGCAGCCAACCCATTTCGACGCACAGCTATGGCTACACCTTC
abundance: few; d_gene: .; v_gene: TRBV29-1; j_gene: TRBJ2-3; CDR3aa: CSAFSGLSTDTQYF; CDR3nt: TGCAGCGCTTTCTCCGGGTTAAGCACAGATACGCAGTATTTT
abundance: many; d_gene: .; v_gene: TRBV5-1; j_gene: TRBJ2-7; CDR3aa: CASSLVREREQYF; CDR3nt: TGCGCCAGCAGCTTGGTTAGGGAGAGGGAGCAGTACTTC
abundance: many; d_gene: .; v_gene: TRBV7-8; j_gene: TRBJ2-1; CDR3aa: CASSGRGTSYNEQFF; CDR3nt: TGTGCCAGCAGCGGCAGGGGAACGTCCTACAATGAGCAGTTCTTC
abundance: .; d_gene: TRBD2; v_gene: TRBV24-1; j_gene: TRBJ2-2; CDR3aa: CATSDFRGLAGGSTGELFF; CDR3nt: TGTGCCACCAGTGATTTCAGGGGACTAGCGGGAGGTAGTACCGGGGAGCTGTTTTTT